This T cell receptor beta chain was sequenced in a study of glioma-infiltrating T cells. The study's findings and limits: Gliomas, especially low-grade, showed above-expected tissue-blood divergence; non-neoplastic patients showed below.

This clonotype has only a few counts. What it recognizes is unknown. The CDR3 spans 13 residues. From germline, CDR1 is MNHNS and CDR2 SASEGT. V lost 5 bases, J lost 2 bases, and 9 bases lay in between. TCR alpha and beta CDR3 regions were amplified from RNA using iRepertoire nested multiplex PCR. TCRdb reprocessed the multiplex PCR reads with MiXCR, giving one entry per CDR3 protein. Altogether some 150,000 distinct CDR3 sequences are present, more than 35% being singletons, with the ten largest covering around a fifth. This rearrangement joins TRBV6-1 to TRBJ2-5; D ambiguous. The material sequenced was glioma tissue, nonneoplastic brain tissue, or PBMCs (not recorded which). This receptor was taken from a human donor with low-grade glioma or glioblastoma, undergoing nonglioma brain surgery, or in good health (not recorded which). The CDR3 DNA sequence: TGTGCCAGCAGTTCGACAAGACAAGAGACCCAGTACTTC. As protein: CASSSTRQETQYF.